The TCR beta chain under discussion was sequenced for a study of blood T cell repertoires in COVID-19 (dated by TCRdb to 2019 to 2021). General notes on the study: Samples covering the acute and convalescent phases of COVID-19 were provided by collaborators in the United States, Italy and Spain. The prospective study material was composed of cDNA or gDNA derived from T cells, B-cell-depleted T cells, or PBMCs. The dataset comprised deeply sampled blood TCRbeta repertoires from subjects exposed to, actively infected with, or recovered from COVID-19. The repertoires were released in a freely available public database intended as a resource for research on the immune response to SARS-CoV-2. The samples were drawn from the first 160 participants of the ongoing ImmuneRACE study and from about 1,200 subjects provided by 6 global collaborators. A de-identified subject ID, COVID-19 status, age in years and sex were almost always included in the sample metadata. Where available, HLA class I and class II types were taken from metadata supplied by the sample provider and were not determined by assay-based typing.

TCRbeta CDR3 regions were amplified from genomic DNA using the immunoSEQ Assay, a bias-controlled multiplex PCR. Per the authors' processing: The number of nucleated cells in each sample was estimated by amplification of reference gene primers within the assay. To quantify the absolute abundance of each unique TCRbeta CDR3 rearrangement, sequence reads were collapsed and filtered. For each sample, productive Simpson clonality was calculated as the square root of Simpson's diversity index across productive rearrangements. TCRdb took over this immuneACCESS table, retaining in-frame rearrangements with V and J assigned. Such tables are incomplete; in checked studies, under half of the missing clones stem from an unresolved V gene, and the remainder is unexplained. That table gives V, J and clone size, and the DNA gave D and trimming. The sample includes about 340,000 clones, with around 83% observed a single time. The top ten clonotypes cover approximately 3.1% of the sample.

The investigation overall reported the following: The amount of clinical and demographic metadata varied by source and participant and was provided uncurated.

Comments on this clone: No antigen is known for it. The input lacks base qualities; no much larger clone sits a single base away.

Whole blood was collected in K2EDTA tubes by collaborating institutions according to the institutions' own protocols. Collaborator samples were shipped for TCRbeta analysis as frozen whole blood, isolated PBMCs, or DNA extracted from either sample type. The CDR3 sequence holds 15 residues, the cysteine and phenylalanine included. The DNA shown is the 45-base CDR3, in frame from base 1. Reading the germline V gene gives CDR1 SGHRS and CDR2 YFSETQ. The junction shows trimming of 1 base on V and 0 bases on J, plus 5 bases between the germline ends. The specimen sequenced was peripheral blood. The TCR comes from a young man with active or convalescent COVID-19. Recombination connected TRBV5-1 to TRBJ2-6, with the D segment identity uncertain. This receptor has the CDR3 CASSLIFSGANVLTF. DNA sequence: TGCGCCAGCAGCTTGATATTCTCTGGGGCCAACGTCCTGACTTTC.